The 10 T cell receptor beta chains listed next were all sequenced from one sample in a study of monozygotic twins with inflammatory bowel disease (dated by TCRdb to 2018 to 2020). Library preparation employed 5' RACE. TCRdb shows the sequencer as Illumina HiSeq 2500. TCRdb reprocessed the reads, so every CDR3 protein sequence counts as one entry and DNA is not shown. This sample's table contains over 100,000 distinct CDR3 sequences. The ten largest make up 12% of the sample. Sequenced sample: blood. These receptors all come from a human donor with ulcerative colitis or Crohn's disease, or a healthy co-twin of an affected twin (not recorded which).

The V call is TRBV7-2, the J call TRBJ2-7. The CDR3 is made up of 15 amino acids. Germline V gene lookup returns CDR1 SGHTA and CDR2 FQGNSA. The CDR3: CASSPVSMRSYEQYF.

This chain uses TRBV14 with TRBJ1-2; TCRdb returns TRBD1, unconfirmable since there is no DNA. Germline V lookup: CDR1 SGHDN, CDR2 FVKESK. The CDR3 loop spans 16 amino acids. CDR3 residues: CASSQQTFGTGHGYTF.

The rearrangement uses TRBV27 and TRBJ2-7; TCRdb returns TRBD2, unconfirmable since there is no DNA. The germline gives CDR1 MNHEY, CDR2 SMNVEV (reference sequence). This CDR3 has 13 residues. CDR3 sequence: CASSLGLYYEQYF.

The chain is built from TRBV9 and TRBJ2-1; the D call from TCRdb, TRBD2, cannot be confirmed without DNA. The CDR3 is 17 residues long. Per germline, CDR1 SGDLS and CDR2 YYNGEE. CDR3: CASSLPATSGDDNEQFF.

The CDR3 sequence is CASSEGLADNNEQFF. This rearrangement joins TRBV25-1 to TRBJ2-1; the D call from TCRdb, TRBD2, cannot be confirmed without DNA. Germline lookup yields CDR1 MGHDK and CDR2 SYGVNS. The CDR3 is 15 amino acids.

This chain joins TRBV28 and TRBJ1-6; TCRdb names TRBD1, which stays unverified in the absence of DNA. Germline values: CDR1 MDHEN, CDR2 SYDVKM. This CDR3 has 12 amino acids. CDR3 sequence: CATGQGNSPLHF.

The rearrangement links TRBV3-1 to TRBJ1-2; the TCRdb call, TRBD1, lacks DNA for checking. The germline V gene has CDR1 LGHDT and CDR2 YNNKEL (reference sequence). The CDR3 is 13 residues long. CDR3 sequence: CASSQETGYGYTF.

V is TRBV5-1 and J is TRBJ2-7; absent DNA, TCRdb's TRBD1 call cannot be checked. CDR3 length: 13 residues. CDR1 SGHRS and CDR2 YFSETQ come from the germline V gene. The CDR3 sequence: CASNPGQGYEQYF.

The chain joins TRBV12-3 or TRBV12-4 to TRBJ2-1; TCRdb proposes TRBD1, but this gene call is untestable without DNA. This CDR3 region has 13 residues. CDR3 in amino acids: CASSLSLQGEQFF.

The chain is built from TRBV18 and TRBJ1-2; as DNA is missing, the TRBD1 call by TCRdb cannot be tested. CDR1 is KGHSH and CDR2 is LQKENI in the germline V gene. The CDR3 contains 16 residues. The chain's CDR3 is CASSREGTGGGYGYTF.